One sample yielded the 26 T cell receptor beta chains listed below, sequenced in a study of CD8+ T cells in alopecia areata. After isolation, RNA underwent reverse transcription to generate cDNA as the sequencing template. Using immunoSEQ multiplex PCR, the repertoire was profiled, and TCRdb retains in-frame clones only, with some absent. The sample has 100,000 to 150,000 clones; 45% to 50% are singletons. The specimen comprised CD8+ T cells sorted from blood, sampled at week 0. The receptors originated from a human donor with alopecia areata.

The rearrangement uses TRBV25-1 and TRBJ2-7; weak D call: TRBD1 (6 bases). The ends were cut back, 4 bases at V and 1 base at J, with 8 bases in the middle. Germline V lookup: CDR1 MGHDK, CDR2 SYGVNS. The length of the CDR3 is 13 residues. The CDR3 protein is CASSAGQSYEQYF. The CDR3 nucleotides read TGTGCCAGCAGTGCGGGACAATCCTACGAGCAGTACTTC.

V is TRBV28 and J is TRBJ2-5; D gene uncertain. The CDR3 has 13 residues. Deletions cut 6 bases from V and 4 bases from J, with 12 bases between. Germline assignment: CDR1 MDHEN and CDR2 SYDVKM. Here the CDR3 DNA reads TGTGCCAGCAGCTCACCGGTTGGAGAGACCCAGTACTTC. The encoded protein is CASSSPVGETQYF. The full variable domain, with the rest looked up from reference TRBV28 and TRBJ2-5, is DVKVTQSSRYLVKRTGEKVFLECVQDMDHENMFWYRQDPGLGLRLIYFSYDVKMKEKGDIPEGYSVSREKKERFSLILESASTNQTSMYLCASSSPVGETQYFGPGTRLLVL.

This clone was picked up a small number of times. The CDR3 coding sequence is TGTGCCAGCAGTTTACCCCGACAGGGCGCAGATACGCAGTATTTT. Its protein is CASSLPRQGADTQYF. The rearrangement uses TRBV27 and TRBJ2-3; TRBD1 aligns across 7 bases. Germline V gene sequence: CDR1 MNHEY, CDR2 SMNVEV (reference sequence). The CDR3 is 15 amino acids. V shed 2 bases, J shed 4 bases, and the junction held 6 bases outside the gene matches.

The sample holds a few counts of this clone. The CDR3 loop reads CASSATGDLSYEQYF. The CDR3 DNA is TGTGCCAGCAGTGCGACAGGGGACCTCTCCTACGAGCAGTACTTC. V gene TRBV6-5 combines with J gene TRBJ2-7, with 8 nucleotides matching TRBD1. This CDR3 spans 15 amino acids. Germline loops: CDR1 MNHEY, CDR2 SVGAGI. Losses at the gene ends were 5 bases for V and 0 bases for J; bases not matched to a gene: 6.

This CDR3 reads CASSDRLLGRGYTF. In DNA form, the CDR3 reads TGTGCCAGCAGTGATAGGTTATTAGGGCGCGGCTACACCTTC. V gene TRBV2 combines with J gene TRBJ1-2, with D hard to call. Trimming removed 3 bases at V and 8 bases at J, with 16 bases between. CDR3 length: 14 residues. CDR1 is SNHLY and CDR2 is FYNNEI in the germline V gene.

This clone was counted only a few times. The J gene is TRBJ1-1, the V gene TRBV30, with 7 bases matching TRBD1. This CDR3 comprises 13 residues. J was trimmed by 1 base and V by 2 bases; bases with no gene match: 1. Germline V gives CDR1 GTSNPN, CDR2 SVGIG (reference sequence). This chain's CDR3 is CAWSRTGNTEAFF. The CDR3 DNA is TGTGCCTGGAGTCGGACAGGGAACACTGAAGCTTTCTTT.

This clone was seen only a few times. The V gene is TRBV7-6, the J gene TRBJ2-1; D unresolved. The V gene's germline CDR1 is SGHVS and CDR2 FNYEAQ. V lost 3 bases and J 8 bases, leaving 5 bases between the germline ends. This CDR3 has 11 residues. The CDR3 reads CASSFGDEQFF. The CDR3 coding sequence is TGTGCCAGCAGCTTCGGCGATGAGCAGTTCTTC.

This chain links TRBV30 with TRBJ1-5; the D is unclear. Trimming removed 0 bases at V and 4 bases at J, with 10 bases between. CDR1 GTSNPN and CDR2 SVGIG come from the germline V gene (reference sequence). The CDR3 covers 14 residues. CDR3 loop: CAWSVIQTNQPQHF. The CDR3 nucleotides are TGTGCCTGGAGTGTAATACAGACTAATCAGCCCCAGCATTTT.

The rearrangement links TRBV6-5 to TRBJ1-5; 7 bases agree with TRBD1. CDR1 MNHEY and CDR2 SVGAGI come from the germline V gene. The CDR3 covers 15 residues. J lost 3 bases, V lost 6 bases, and 8 bases had no gene match. CDR3 sequence reads: CASSPNRGINQPQHF. The CDR3 DNA sequence: TGTGCCAGCAGCCCTAACAGGGGTATCAATCAGCCCCAGCATTTT.

This chain uses TRBV15 with TRBJ1-5; D is perhaps TRBD1 (6 bases). The CDR3 contains 16 residues. Germline CDR1 and CDR2: LNHNV and YYDKDF (reference sequence). Trimming shortened V by 4 bases and J by 9 bases, and 22 bases separated the two germline ends. The DNA for the CDR3 is TGTGCCACCAGCACCGATTCGGACAGCGCCGGGGGGCCCCAGCATTTT. It codes for CATSTDSDSAGGPQHF.

This clone has only a few counts. This chain links TRBV11-2 with TRBJ2-2, with D perhaps assigned TRBD1 or TRBD2 (5 bases each). Germline V lookup: CDR1 SGHAT, CDR2 FQNNGV. V lost 7 bases and J 3 bases, leaving 12 bases between the germline ends. The length of the CDR3 is 14 residues. In DNA form, the CDR3 reads TGTGCCAGCACCCTCCGGGGCGACACCGGGGAGCTGTTTTTT. This sequence encodes CASTLRGDTGELFF.

Judged by abundance, this clone is medium-sized (0.01 to 0.1%). This chain uses TRBV7-2 with TRBJ2-1, with D possibly matching TRBD1 (5 bases). The V end lost 1 base, the J end lost 7 bases, and 14 bases lay between the germline ends. The CDR3 length is 15 residues. Germline assignment: CDR1 SGHTA and CDR2 FQGNSA. Here the CDR3 reads CASSLDVVGRNEQFF. DNA for the CDR3: TGTGCCAGCAGCTTAGATGTTGTGGGGCGTAATGAGCAGTTCTTC.

This clone was found a few times. The chain uses TRBV7-9 and TRBJ1-2, with 8 bases aligning to TRBD1. V lost 4 bases, J lost 3 bases, and 10 bases stayed unmatched. In germline, CDR1 is SEHNR, CDR2 FQNEAQ (reference sequence). The CDR3 is 16 residues long. The CDR3 DNA follows: TGTGCCAGCAGCTCAAGCCGGGACAGGATTGACTATGGCTACACCTTC. It encodes CASSSSRDRIDYGYTF.

This chain joins TRBV30 and TRBJ1-1; TRBD1 might be the D (5 bases). CDR1 is GTSNPN, CDR2 SVGIG, per germline (reference sequence). V lost 5 bases to trimming and J lost 6 bases, with 7 bases between them. This CDR3 contains 10 residues. CDR3 residues: CAWGDAEAFF. The CDR3 DNA sequence: TGTGCCTGGGGGGACGCTGAAGCTTTCTTT.

This rearrangement joins TRBV9 to TRBJ2-5; the D gene is possibly TRBD1 (5 bases). CDR1 is SGDLS, CDR2 YYNGEE, per germline. V was cut by 0 bases and J by 4 bases, with 10 bases left in between. The CDR3 is 14 amino acids. As DNA, the CDR3 is TGTGCCAGCAGCGTAGGGGGCCAAGGAGAGACCCAGTACTTC. Translation: CASSVGGQGETQYF.

There are a few counts of this clone. The chain recombines TRBV5-4 with TRBJ2-1; 13 bases agree with TRBD2. Unmatched junction bases numbered 10, after V lost 4 bases and J lost 9 bases. Germline CDR1 is SGHNT and CDR2 is YYREEE (reference sequence). The CDR3 length is 16 residues. The CDR3 reads CASSLGTSGAQGEQFF. As DNA, the CDR3 is TGTGCCAGCAGCCTCGGGACTAGCGGGGCTCAGGGTGAGCAGTTCTTC.

The CDR3 is CAWAADEHTEAFF. In DNA form, the CDR3 reads TGTGCCTGGGCCGCAGATGAACACACTGAAGCTTTCTTT. J is TRBJ1-1 and V is TRBV30, with no clear D. The CDR3 totals 13 residues. Germline lookup yields CDR1 GTSNPN and CDR2 SVGIG (reference sequence). V lost 5 bases and J lost 3, with 13 bases in between.

There are a few counts of this clone. The CDR3 is CASSTQGATEAFF. In nucleotides, the CDR3 is TGTGCCAGCAGCACGCAGGGCGCCACTGAAGCTTTCTTT. The chain has TRBV27 and TRBJ1-1; D is possibly TRBD1 (5 bases). Trimming left V 6 bases short and J 4 bases short, with 12 bases between. CDR1 is MNHEY and CDR2 is SMNVEV in the germline V gene (reference sequence). The CDR3 is 13 residues long.

The chain employs TRBV6-5 and TRBJ1-1; D remains unclear. The CDR3 spans 14 residues. CDR1 MNHEY and CDR2 SVGAGI come from the germline V gene. V lost 0 bases and J lost 1, with 6 bases in between. This CDR3 is CASSYSAENTEAFF. For the CDR3, the DNA is TGTGCCAGCAGTTACTCGGCGGAGAACACTGAAGCTTTCTTT.

This chain uses TRBV29-1 with TRBJ1-1, with 10 bases that match TRBD1. This CDR3 has 14 residues. Germline V gene lookup returns CDR1 SQVTM and CDR2 ANQGSEA. V shed 6 bases, J shed 8 bases, and the junction held 12 bases outside the gene matches. DNA for the CDR3: TGCAGCGTAGCCCAGCCGGACAGGGGGACGGAAGCTTTCTTT. Protein sequence: CSVAQPDRGTEAFF. The variable domain in full, with the rest retrieved from reference TRBV29-1 and TRBJ1-1, is SAVISQKPSRDICQRGTSLTIQCQVDSQVTMMFWYRQQPGQSLTLIATANQGSEATYESGFVIDKFPISRPNLTFSTLTVSNMSPEDSSIYLCSVAQPDRGTEAFFGQGTRLTVV.

In this sample, this clone turned up once. This rearrangement joins TRBV9 to TRBJ2-7; 7 bases fit TRBD2. The CDR3 covers 14 residues. CDR1 is SGDLS and CDR2 is YYNGEE in the germline V gene. After removal of 3 bases from V and 3 bases from J, the junction contained 6 bases not matched to a gene. In DNA form, the CDR3 reads TGTGCCAGCAGCGAGGGATTAGCGGGCTACGAGCAGTACTTC. It is translated as CASSEGLAGYEQYF. Drawing the rest from reference TRBV9 and TRBJ2-7, the complete variable domain is DSGVTQTPKHLITATGQRVTLRCSPRSGDLSVYWYQQSLDQGLQFLIQYYNGEERAKGNILERFSAQQFPDLHSELNLSSLELGDSALYFCASSEGLAGYEQYFGPGTRLTVT.

This rearrangement joins TRBV13 to TRBJ1-5; D unresolved. Germline lookup yields CDR1 PRHDT and CDR2 FYEKMQ (reference sequence). Deletions cut 0 bases from V and 9 bases from J, with 12 bases between. The CDR3 runs 14 residues. CDR3 loop: CASSLGAVSGPQHF. The CDR3 bases are TGTGCCAGCAGCTTAGGGGCGGTTTCGGGGCCCCAGCATTTT.

V and J are TRBV27 and TRBJ1-5; tentatively, D is TRBD1 (5 bases). Trimming took off 5 bases at V and 4 bases at J, with 12 bases between the two ends. CDR3 length equals 14 residues. Germline CDR1 and CDR2: MNHEY and SMNVEV (reference sequence). CDR3 sequence (DNA): TGTGCCAGCAGTCCATTCGGGGCGAATCAGCCCCAGCATTTT. Encoded protein: CASSPFGANQPQHF.

The chain links TRBV30 to TRBJ2-6, with D perhaps matching TRBD1 or TRBD2 (5 bases each). The CDR3 extends over 16 amino acids. CDR1 is GTSNPN and CDR2 is SVGIG in the germline V gene (reference sequence). Trimming shortened V by 5 bases and J by 4 bases, and 18 bases separated the two germline ends. The CDR3 coding sequence is TGTGCCTGGTTTCCCAGGCGAGGGGTAGGGGCCAACGTCCTGACTTTC. This translates into CAWFPRRGVGANVLTF.

The V gene is TRBV30, the J gene TRBJ1-1; 7 nucleotides line up with TRBD1. The J segment lost 4 bases and the V segment lost 0 bases, leaving 5 bases of the junction unmatched. Looked up from germline, CDR1 is GTSNPN and CDR2 is SVGIG (reference sequence). CDR3 length: 14 residues. The CDR3 reads CAWSVGTDATEAFF. CDR3 DNA sequence: TGTGCCTGGAGTGTGGGGACAGACGCCACTGAAGCTTTCTTT. Together with reference TRBV30 and TRBJ1-1, the CDR3 gives the full variable domain: SQTIHQWPATLVQPVGSPLSLECTVEGTSNPNLYWYRQAAGRGLQLLFYSVGIGQISSEVPQNLSASRPQDRQFILSSKKLLLSDSGFYLCAWSVGTDATEAFFGQGTRLTVV.

The chain is built from TRBV10-3 and TRBJ1-5; no firm D call. The V gene lost 1 base and the J gene lost 0 bases, with 1 base spanning the gap. Per the germline V gene, CDR1 is ENHRY and CDR2 is SYGVKD. This CDR3 is 13 amino acids long. CDR3 DNA sequence: TGTGCCATCAGTGAGTTTAGCAATCAGCCCCAGCATTTT. Translating it yields CAISEFSNQPQHF.